Sequencing of this TCR beta chain was carried out in a study of blood T cells in healthy people across ages. A word on this clonotype: Its antigen remains unknown.

This CDR3 has 16 residues. In germline, CDR1 is SGHDN, CDR2 FVKESK. V lost 4 bases and J lost 6; bases outside the gene matches: 6. It was with a sample-barcoded 5' primer and a J-beta primer mix that a second PCR of roughly 6 to 12 cycles was run. TCRdb processed the 5' RACE reads anew with MiXCR; each CDR3 protein has one entry. The sample shows roughly 1.5 million distinct CDR3 sequences, 40% to 45% of them seen only once. General study points: A roughly linear age-dependent decrease characterized TCR beta diversity per million T cells.

What was sequenced was blood. V and J are TRBV14 and TRBJ2-1, with 13 bases fitting TRBD2. The origin of this receptor is a young woman in good health. CDR3 DNA sequence: TGTGCCAGCAGCCGACTGGGACTAGCGGGAAGCAATGAGCAGTTCTTC. Translation: CASSRLGLAGSNEQFF.